This TCR beta chain was identified during a study of early T cells in non-severe SARS-CoV-2 infection. Broader study findings: Database matching using VDJdb favored anti-spike CD8 responses, with private and CD4 specificities left missing.

Tagging with unique molecular identifiers was applied to individual cDNA molecules. TCRdb recomputed calls from the 5' RACE reads with MiXCR, one row per CDR3 protein. Counted here are some 54,000 distinct CDR3 sequences, approximately 11% occurring once; the ten biggest clones make up 13%. Germline V gene lookup returns CDR1 KGHSH and CDR2 LQKENI. Trimming took 2 bases from V and 5 from J, leaving 9 bases between them. The CDR3 length is 13 residues. This clonotype came up many times. The target antigen is unknown. The rearrangement joins TRBV18 to TRBJ2-5; D possibly corresponds to TRBD2 (5 bases). The sample consisted of whole blood. This sequence was found in an adult who was a healthcare worker with PCR-confirmed SARS-CoV-2 infection or an uninfected control (not recorded which). The CDR3 coding sequence is TGTGCCAGCTCACCATTCGGGAAGGAGACCCAGTACTTC. This translates into CASSPFGKETQYF.